A selection of T cell receptor beta chains follows, all from one sample in a study of blood T cells in healthy people across ages. TCRdb reanalysed the 5' RACE reads using MiXCR and keeps one entry per CDR3 protein. This sample has over 1.5 million distinct CDR3 sequences, with approximately 50% found just once. Sample: blood. The receptors come from a woman in her thirties or forties in good health. CDR3s include the opening cysteine and the closing phenylalanine or tryptophan. Each record gives: V gene, J gene, D gene, clone size, CDR3 protein, CDR3 DNA. A D gene is named only where the DNA matches it firmly. Only part of the rows carry a size: once, few, many, or a class if the clone is expanded.

V gene: TRBV14
J gene: TRBJ1-6
D gene: NA
clone size: NA
CDR3 protein: CASSQAQGRYNSPLHF
CDR3 DNA: TGTGCCAGCAGCCAAGCACAGGGAAGATATAATTCACCCCTCCACTTT

V gene: TRBV7-6
J gene: TRBJ2-3
D gene: TRBD1
clone size: NA
CDR3 protein: CASSPTGADTRYF
CDR3 DNA: TGTGCCAGCAGCCCCACAGGGGCCGATACGCGGTATTTT

V gene: TRBV4-3
J gene: TRBJ2-3
D gene: NA
clone size: NA
CDR3 protein: CTSSQRGADTQYF
CDR3 DNA: TGCACCAGCAGCCAACGGGGAGCAGATACGCAGTATTTT

V gene: TRBV6-6
J gene: TRBJ2-5
D gene: TRBD2
clone size: NA
CDR3 protein: CASSYAEAGAGEQYF
CDR3 DNA: TGTGCCAGCAGTTACGCAGAGGCCGGGGCGGGGGAGCAGTACTTC

V gene: TRBV6-2/TRBV6-3
J gene: TRBJ2-7
D gene: NA
clone size: few
CDR3 protein: CASRNPGLYEQYF
CDR3 DNA: TGTGCCAGCCGAAACCCAGGGCTGTACGAGCAGTACTTC

V gene: TRBV20-1
J gene: TRBJ2-3
D gene: NA
clone size: few
CDR3 protein: CSASVYSSTDTQYF
CDR3 DNA: TGCAGTGCTAGTGTATATTCTAGCACAGATACGCAGTATTTT

V gene: TRBV6-5
J gene: TRBJ2-1
D gene: NA
clone size: NA
CDR3 protein: CASSYPGRINEQFF
CDR3 DNA: TGTGCCAGCAGTTACCCGGGACGAATCAATGAGCAGTTCTTC

V gene: TRBV7-9
J gene: TRBJ2-1
D gene: TRBD1
clone size: NA
CDR3 protein: CASSPGTGEQYGEQFF
CDR3 DNA: TGTGCCAGCAGCCCAGGGACAGGGGAACAATACGGTGAGCAGTTCTTC

V gene: TRBV29-1
J gene: TRBJ2-1
D gene: TRBD2
clone size: NA
CDR3 protein: CSTGFSGGVSAYNEQFF
CDR3 DNA: TGCAGCACGGGCTTTAGCGGGGGGGTCTCGGCATACAATGAGCAGTTCTTC

V gene: TRBV5-1
J gene: TRBJ2-7
D gene: TRBD1
clone size: few
CDR3 protein: CASSSTAPGTAFGHEQYF
CDR3 DNA: TGCGCCAGCAGCTCGACCGCACCTGGGACAGCATTCGGGCACGAGCAGTACTTC

V gene: TRBV5-6
J gene: TRBJ2-7
D gene: NA
clone size: NA
CDR3 protein: CASSLAFPWDHEQYF
CDR3 DNA: TGTGCCAGCAGCTTGGCATTTCCATGGGACCACGAGCAGTACTTC

V gene: TRBV4-1
J gene: TRBJ2-5
D gene: NA
clone size: NA
CDR3 protein: CASSQQGGIYQETQYF
CDR3 DNA: TGCGCCAGCAGCCAGCAAGGCGGGATATACCAAGAGACCCAGTACTTC

V gene: TRBV9
J gene: TRBJ2-3
D gene: NA
clone size: NA
CDR3 protein: CASSVAGVASTDTQYF
CDR3 DNA: TGTGCCAGCAGCGTAGCGGGGGTAGCTAGCACAGATACGCAGTATTTT

V gene: TRBV28
J gene: TRBJ2-5
D gene: NA
clone size: NA
CDR3 protein: CASRIGGETQYF
CDR3 DNA: TGTGCCAGCAGAATAGGGGGGGAGACCCAGTACTTC

V gene: TRBV7-8
J gene: TRBJ2-1
D gene: TRBD2
clone size: many
CDR3 protein: CASSLKAGGYNEQFF
CDR3 DNA: TGTGCCAGCAGCTTAAAAGCGGGGGGTTACAATGAGCAGTTCTTC

V gene: TRBV6-5
J gene: TRBJ1-2
D gene: TRBD1
clone size: NA
CDR3 protein: CASRHPRQGVYGYTF
CDR3 DNA: TGTGCCAGCAGACACCCCCGACAGGGTGTCTATGGCTACACCTTC

V gene: TRBV20-1
J gene: TRBJ2-5
D gene: TRBD2
clone size: few
CDR3 protein: CSASIAGGQETQYF
CDR3 DNA: TGCAGTGCCAGTATAGCGGGGGGGCAAGAGACCCAGTACTTC

V gene: TRBV7-9
J gene: TRBJ1-4
D gene: NA
clone size: NA
CDR3 protein: CAIITEPNEKLFF
CDR3 DNA: TGTGCCATCATTACCGAGCCAAATGAAAAACTGTTTTTT

V gene: TRBV7-2
J gene: TRBJ1-6
D gene: NA
clone size: few
CDR3 protein: CASSFQASPLHF
CDR3 DNA: TGTGCCAGCAGCTTTCAAGCTTCACCCCTCCACTTT

V gene: TRBV20-1
J gene: TRBJ1-1
D gene: NA
clone size: NA
CDR3 protein: CSARGPMNTEAFF
CDR3 DNA: TGCAGTGCTAGAGGTCCCATGAACACTGAAGCTTTCTTT

V gene: TRBV7-2
J gene: TRBJ1-1
D gene: TRBD1
clone size: NA
CDR3 protein: CASSSQGVGGEAFF
CDR3 DNA: TGTGCCAGCAGCTCCCAGGGGGTCGGTGGTGAAGCTTTCTTT

V gene: TRBV6-5
J gene: TRBJ2-3
D gene: TRBD2
clone size: once
CDR3 protein: CASRPTGGVTDTQYF
CDR3 DNA: TGTGCCAGCAGGCCCACTGGGGGGGTCACAGATACGCAGTATTTT

V gene: TRBV4-3
J gene: TRBJ1-6
D gene: NA
clone size: NA
CDR3 protein: CASSQEAPGTYSPLHF
CDR3 DNA: TGCGCCAGCAGCCAAGAGGCACCGGGGACTTATTCACCCCTCCACTTT

V gene: TRBV10-3
J gene: TRBJ1-2
D gene: NA
clone size: NA
CDR3 protein: CAISESYYGYTF
CDR3 DNA: TGTGCCATCAGTGAGTCATACTATGGCTACACCTTC

V gene: TRBV7-6
J gene: TRBJ2-1
D gene: TRBD1
clone size: NA
CDR3 protein: CASSPHHGTGTREQFF
CDR3 DNA: TGTGCCAGCAGCCCCCATCACGGGACAGGGACGAGGGAGCAGTTCTTC

V gene: TRBV25-1
J gene: TRBJ2-3
D gene: TRBD2
clone size: NA
CDR3 protein: CATRRGSTDTQYF
CDR3 DNA: TGTGCCACCCGGCGGGGGAGCACAGATACGCAGTATTTT

V gene: TRBV7-2
J gene: TRBJ2-7
D gene: NA
clone size: NA
CDR3 protein: CASSLVGGGGWQYF
CDR3 DNA: TGTGCCAGCAGCTTAGTCGGGGGCGGGGGATGGCAGTACTTC

V gene: TRBV20-1
J gene: TRBJ2-1
D gene: NA
clone size: NA
CDR3 protein: CSARSLRGEQFF
CDR3 DNA: TGCAGTGCTAGAAGTCTGCGGGGCGAGCAGTTCTTC

V gene: TRBV12-3/TRBV12-4
J gene: TRBJ1-1
D gene: NA
clone size: NA
CDR3 protein: CASSSRPRGRPEAFF
CDR3 DNA: TGTGCCAGCAGTTCCCGCCCCAGAGGGCGGCCTGAAGCTTTCTTT

V gene: TRBV9
J gene: TRBJ1-2
D gene: TRBD1
clone size: NA
CDR3 protein: CASNVGQGDGYTF
CDR3 DNA: TGTGCCAGCAATGTTGGACAGGGCGATGGCTACACCTTC

V gene: TRBV7-9
J gene: TRBJ1-2
D gene: TRBD1
clone size: NA
CDR3 protein: CASSPATGQRHYGYTF
CDR3 DNA: TGTGCCAGCAGCCCGGCTACGGGACAGCGGCACTATGGCTACACCTTC

V gene: TRBV24-1
J gene: TRBJ2-7
D gene: NA
clone size: NA
CDR3 protein: CATSDSQGYEQYF
CDR3 DNA: TGTGCCACCAGTGATTCACAGGGCTACGAGCAGTACTTC

V gene: TRBV4-1
J gene: TRBJ2-7
D gene: NA
clone size: NA
CDR3 protein: CASSQDPSRPDRGYEQYF
CDR3 DNA: TGCGCCAGCAGCCAAGATCCATCCCGACCAGATAGGGGCTACGAGCAGTACTTC

V gene: TRBV3-1
J gene: TRBJ2-3
D gene: NA
clone size: once
CDR3 protein: CASSSSAGPLTTDTQYF
CDR3 DNA: TGTGCCAGCAGCTCGTCGGCAGGGCCACTTACGACAGATACGCAGTATTTT

V gene: TRBV12-3/TRBV12-4
J gene: TRBJ2-1
D gene: NA
clone size: NA
CDR3 protein: CASRRSVGQQFF
CDR3 DNA: TGTGCCAGCAGGCGAAGTGTAGGCCAGCAGTTCTTC

V gene: TRBV2
J gene: TRBJ2-3
D gene: NA
clone size: few
CDR3 protein: CASSVGQLSTDTQYF
CDR3 DNA: TGTGCCAGCAGTGTCGGGCAGTTAAGCACAGATACGCAGTATTTT

V gene: TRBV20-1
J gene: TRBJ1-1
D gene: TRBD1
clone size: NA
CDR3 protein: CSAKRDRVTEAFF
CDR3 DNA: TGCAGTGCCAAACGGGACAGGGTCACTGAAGCTTTCTTT

V gene: TRBV3-1
J gene: TRBJ1-2
D gene: NA
clone size: few
CDR3 protein: CASSQESSAAYGYTF
CDR3 DNA: TGTGCCAGCAGCCAAGAGTCGTCTGCTGCCTATGGCTACACCTTC

V gene: TRBV7-2
J gene: TRBJ2-5
D gene: NA
clone size: NA
CDR3 protein: CASSGRRTEETQYF
CDR3 DNA: TGTGCCAGCAGCGGGAGGAGGACAGAAGAGACCCAGTACTTC

V gene: TRBV6-6
J gene: TRBJ2-5
D gene: NA
clone size: NA
CDR3 protein: CASSYDGAGETQYF
CDR3 DNA: TGTGCCAGCAGTTACGACGGGGCAGGGGAGACCCAGTACTTC

V gene: TRBV5-1
J gene: TRBJ2-1
D gene: NA
clone size: NA
CDR3 protein: CASSLAFEQFF
CDR3 DNA: TGCGCCAGCAGCTTGGCCTTTGAGCAGTTCTTC

V gene: TRBV12-3/TRBV12-4
J gene: TRBJ1-5
D gene: NA
clone size: NA
CDR3 protein: CASSPLRGSANQPQHF
CDR3 DNA: TGTGCCAGCAGTCCCTTGCGGGGATCGGCCAATCAGCCCCAGCATTTT

V gene: TRBV6-2/TRBV6-3
J gene: TRBJ1-1
D gene: NA
clone size: once
CDR3 protein: CASSYSREAFF
CDR3 DNA: TGTGCCAGCAGTTACTCTAGAGAAGCTTTCTTT

V gene: TRBV3-1
J gene: TRBJ2-3
D gene: NA
clone size: NA
CDR3 protein: CASSQESGDRADTQYF
CDR3 DNA: TGTGCCAGCAGCCAAGAATCAGGGGATAGGGCAGATACGCAGTATTTT

V gene: TRBV5-5
J gene: TRBJ2-6
D gene: NA
clone size: few
CDR3 protein: CASSFGMHSGANVLTF
CDR3 DNA: TGTGCCAGCAGCTTTGGTATGCACTCTGGGGCCAACGTCCTGACTTTC

V gene: TRBV6-2/TRBV6-3
J gene: TRBJ2-5
D gene: TRBD1
clone size: few
CDR3 protein: CASFSQGQAKETQYF
CDR3 DNA: TGTGCCAGCTTCTCCCAGGGACAGGCGAAGGAGACCCAGTACTTC

V gene: TRBV29-1
J gene: TRBJ2-7
D gene: TRBD2
clone size: few
CDR3 protein: CSVDSPGGFGNEQYF
CDR3 DNA: TGCAGCGTTGACTCCCCGGGAGGCTTCGGGAATGAGCAGTACTTC

V gene: TRBV28
J gene: TRBJ2-1
D gene: TRBD1
clone size: NA
CDR3 protein: CATRGTGRDEQFF
CDR3 DNA: TGTGCCACCAGAGGGACAGGGAGAGATGAGCAGTTCTTC

V gene: TRBV5-4
J gene: TRBJ1-2
D gene: NA
clone size: few
CDR3 protein: CASSPPGAGSYGYTF
CDR3 DNA: TGTGCCAGCAGCCCCCCGGGGGCAGGGTCCTATGGCTACACCTTC

V gene: TRBV20-1
J gene: TRBJ2-7
D gene: TRBD2
clone size: NA
CDR3 protein: CSARKIGTSGTYEQYF
CDR3 DNA: TGCAGTGCTAGAAAAATAGGGACTAGCGGGACCTACGAGCAGTACTTC

V gene: TRBV13
J gene: TRBJ2-5
D gene: TRBD1
clone size: NA
CDR3 protein: CASRGQGPNQETQYF
CDR3 DNA: TGTGCCAGCAGGGGACAGGGCCCGAACCAAGAGACCCAGTACTTC

V gene: TRBV9
J gene: TRBJ2-3
D gene: NA
clone size: NA
CDR3 protein: CASSWRHTDTQYF
CDR3 DNA: TGTGCCAGCAGTTGGCGGCACACAGATACGCAGTATTTT

V gene: TRBV24-1
J gene: TRBJ2-1
D gene: NA
clone size: NA
CDR3 protein: CATSDPAGGHGETQFF
CDR3 DNA: TGTGCCACCAGTGATCCCGCCGGGGGCCACGGGGAGACCCAGTTCTTC

V gene: TRBV6-6
J gene: TRBJ2-7
D gene: NA
clone size: NA
CDR3 protein: CASRELALEQYF
CDR3 DNA: TGTGCCAGCAGAGAACTAGCTCTCGAGCAGTACTTC

V gene: TRBV20-1
J gene: TRBJ1-5
D gene: NA
clone size: NA
CDR3 protein: CSAREVSAAQPQHF
CDR3 DNA: TGCAGTGCTAGAGAGGTTTCAGCGGCCCAGCCCCAGCATTTT